This T cell receptor beta chain appears in the sequencing data of a study of identical twins. Study conclusions and caveats: Conclusions came from cross-sectional statistical analysis, not from following the same donors.

The CDR3 has 12 residues. CDR1 and CDR2 (germline): MNHNY, SVGAGI (reference sequence). The ends were cut back, 11 bases at V and 3 bases at J, with 12 bases in the middle. This clonotype was observed a handful of times. Its cognate antigen is unknown. A universal primer site was added by template switching, and unique molecular identifiers were carried by the cDNA. TCRdb analysed the 5' RACE reads with MiXCR anew, one entry per CDR3 protein. The sample has about 720,000 distinct CDR3 sequences, roughly 20% seen once. These data also featured in a second study, about T cells expressing NK-cell markers. From that paper: One observes that, in several donors, these clonotypes were also the leading ones within the CD3+CD56-NKG2C+ fraction.

The clonotype originates from a young woman in good health. This chain uses TRBV6-6 with TRBJ2-3; weak D call: TRBD2 (5 bases). The sample was PBMCs. In DNA, the CDR3 is TGTGCCGGGCGGACGGGAACAGATACGCAGTATTTT. Protein sequence: CAGRTGTDTQYF.